Below are 17 T cell receptor beta chains sequenced from a single sample in a study of PD-1 blockade in classical Hodgkin lymphoma. All patients relapsed after autologous stem cell transplantation, and brentuximab vedotin exposure varied. Produced via immunoSEQ multiplex PCR; TCRdb's table is partial and in-frame only. The table has more than 45,000 clones, roughly 90% seen once; the top ten hold less than 11%. Material: peripheral blood mononuclear cells (PBMCs), obtained before the second cycle of nivolumab. The receptors here all came from a human donor with classical Hodgkin lymphoma.

The rearrangement uses TRBV5-1 and TRBJ2-7, with 7 positions matching TRBD1. The V gene's germline CDR1 is SGHRS and CDR2 YFSETQ. V gave up 3 bases and J gave up 1 base; unmatched junction bases: 7. There are 15 residues in the CDR3. The chain's CDR3 is CASSWGPQGSYEQYF. CDR3 in DNA: TGCGCCAGCAGCTGGGGTCCACAGGGGTCCTACGAGCAGTACTTC. Combining the CDR3 with reference TRBV5-1 and TRBJ2-7 gives the whole variable domain KAGVTQTPRYLIKTRGQQVTLSCSPISGHRSVSWYQQTPGQGLQFLFEYFSETQRNKGNFPGRFSGRQFSNSRSEMNVSTLELGDSALYLCASSWGPQGSYEQYFGPGTRLTVT.

The V and J genes are TRBV7-8 and TRBJ2-6, with D perhaps TRBD1 (5 bases). V was shortened by 7 bases and J by 0 bases, with 13 bases between the two germline ends. Germline CDR1 and CDR2: SGHVS and FQNEAQ. This CDR3 is built from 16 residues. CDR3 residues: CASILGAPSGANVLTF. The CDR3 region has the DNA TGTGCCAGCATCCTAGGGGCCCCCTCTGGGGCCAACGTCCTGACTTTC.

The rearrangement links TRBV5-1 to TRBJ2-7, with D tentatively TRBD2 (5 bases). The germline V gene has CDR1 SGHRS and CDR2 YFSETQ. V dropped 3 bases and J dropped 5 bases, with 15 bases sitting between them. This CDR3 is built from 14 residues. CDR3 in DNA: TGCGCCAGCAGCTACTACCACGGGGTCGACGAGCAGTACTTC. Its translation: CASSYYHGVDEQYF.

This sequence joins TRBV25-1 and TRBJ2-3; 7 bases match TRBD2. Germline-derived CDR1 and CDR2 are MGHDK and SYGVNS. V lost 3 bases, J lost 2 bases, and 14 bases stayed unmatched. This CDR3 has 18 residues. The CDR3 protein is CASSDTIGDRGDTDTQYF. For the CDR3, the DNA is TGTGCCAGCAGTGATACAATAGGCGACCGGGGGGACACAGATACGCAGTATTTT.

This chain links TRBV6-1 with TRBJ2-3; 9 nucleotides match TRBD2. The CDR3 is 15 amino acids. Germline-derived CDR1 and CDR2 are MNHNS and SASEGT. V lost 8 bases and J lost 0; bases outside the gene matches: 6. CDR3 sequence: CASGPSGVSTDTQYF. The CDR3 DNA reads TGTGCCAGCGGACCTAGCGGGGTTAGCACAGATACGCAGTATTTT.

This rearrangement joins TRBV5-4 to TRBJ2-2; D ambiguous. The CDR3 loop spans 15 amino acids. Per the germline V gene, CDR1 is SGHNT and CDR2 is YYREEE (reference sequence). Trimming pared 7 bases from V and 0 bases from J, leaving 13 bases between. CDR3 protein: CASHRGAANTGELFF. For the CDR3, the DNA is TGTGCCAGCCACCGCGGTGCGGCGAACACCGGGGAGCTGTTTTTT.

The rearrangement uses TRBV7-3 and TRBJ1-1; 8 bases are a match to TRBD1. The length of the CDR3 is 16 residues. V lost 5 bases to trimming and J lost 4 bases; unmatched junction nucleotides: 12. Germline CDR1 reads SGHTA; CDR2 reads FQGTGA. CDR3 sequence: CASSLLDRDGVTEAFF. The DNA of the CDR3 is TGTGCCAGCAGCCTCCTGGACAGGGACGGAGTCACTGAAGCTTTCTTT.

The chain uses TRBV4-3 and TRBJ2-7; D is unresolved. From germline, CDR1 is LGHNA and CDR2 YSLEER. This CDR3 has 15 residues. Trimming left V 1 base short and J 4 bases short, with 14 bases between. Here the CDR3 DNA reads TGCGCCAGCAGCCAAGCGGCAGGCCCCTTTTACGAGCAGTACTTC. This sequence encodes CASSQAAGPFYEQYF.

V and J are TRBV27 and TRBJ2-1; the match to TRBD2 covers 10 bases. Per the germline V gene, CDR1 is MNHEY and CDR2 is SMNVEV (reference sequence). CDR3 size: 19 residues. Germline trimming cut 1 base from V and 1 base from J; bases unmatched to any gene: 10. As DNA, the CDR3 is TGTGCCAGCAGTTTATATTCTAGCGGGAGATTAAGGTCCTACAATGAGCAGTTCTTC. This codes for CASSLYSSGRLRSYNEQFF.

This clone was seen only once. V is TRBV28 and J is TRBJ2-4; D not resolved. V shed 5 bases and J shed 0 bases, with 17 bases lying between them. Germline V lookup: CDR1 MDHEN, CDR2 SYDVKM. This CDR3 has 17 residues. The CDR3 DNA reads TGTGCCAGCAGTCCTGGCGGCGGAACTCTAGCCAAAAACATTCAGTACTTC. As protein: CASSPGGGTLAKNIQYF.

V gene TRBV5-1 combines with J gene TRBJ2-1, with a weak D call TRBD1 (5 bases). The CDR3 covers 17 residues. V lost 1 base and J lost 4, with 18 bases in between. CDR1 is SGHRS and CDR2 is YFSETQ in the germline V gene. Written as DNA, the CDR3 is TGCGCCAGCAGCTTGCTCCGTTTGGGTGCAGGGTACAATGAGCAGTTCTTC. This gives the protein CASSLLRLGAGYNEQFF.

The chain recombines TRBV5-4 with TRBJ1-5; D gene unclear. The ends were cut back, 1 base at V and 3 bases at J, with 8 bases in the middle. There are 14 residues in the CDR3. Germline V gene data show CDR1 as SGHNT and CDR2 as YYREEE (reference sequence). CDR3 coding DNA: TGTGCCAGCAGCTTGACAGAGCTCAATCAGCCCCAGCATTTT. Translating gives CASSLTELNQPQHF. Looking up the rest from reference TRBV5-4 and TRBJ1-5 gives the full variable domain: ETGVTQSPTHLIKTRGQQVTLRCSSQSGHNTVSWYQQALGQGPQFIFQYYREEENGRGNFPPRFSGLQFPNYSSELNVNALELDDSALYLCASSLTELNQPQHFGDGTRLSIL.

The rearrangement joins TRBV19 to TRBJ1-2; D is perhaps TRBD1 (6 bases). This CDR3 is built from 14 residues. Germline CDR1 reads LNHDA; CDR2 reads SQIVND (reference sequence). The V end was cut by 3 bases, the J end by 5 bases, with 13 bases between. CDR3 sequence: CASSIGRGLYGYTF. Here the CDR3 DNA reads TGTGCCAGTAGTATTGGCAGGGGCCTTTATGGCTACACCTTC.

The V and J genes are TRBV7-9 and TRBJ1-1; D is unresolved. Trimming took off 11 bases at V and 2 bases at J, with 12 bases between the two ends. The CDR3 loop spans 12 amino acids. The germline V gene encodes CDR1 SEHNR and CDR2 FQNEAQ (reference sequence). CDR3 loop: CALLAFNTEAFF. Written as DNA, the CDR3 is TGTGCCCTCCTCGCTTTCAACACTGAAGCTTTCTTT.

This sequence joins TRBV12-5 and TRBJ1-5, with D perhaps matching TRBD1 (6 bases). Trimming pared 0 bases from V and 11 bases from J, leaving 23 bases between. The CDR3 totals 17 residues. Germline loops: CDR1 LGHNT, CDR2 FRNRAP. This CDR3 reads CASGLVGQSPQGYSQHF. In nucleotides, the CDR3 is TGTGCTAGTGGTTTGGTAGGGCAGTCCCCCCAGGGGTATTCCCAGCATTTT.

The CDR3 reads CASSYDQTGELFF. The DNA of the CDR3 is TGTGCCAGCAGTTATGACCAAACCGGGGAGCTGTTTTTT. V gene TRBV27 combines with J gene TRBJ2-2; D not certain. V lost 4 bases and J 5 bases, leaving 8 bases between the germline ends. Germline assignment: CDR1 MNHEY and CDR2 SMNVEV (reference sequence). The CDR3 has 13 amino acids.

CDR3 DNA: TGTGCCAGCAGCTTAAATCCCCCGTGGCTAGCGGAGAACAATGAGCAGTTCTTC. Its translation is CASSLNPPWLAENNEQFF. The J gene is TRBJ2-1, the V gene TRBV7-3, with 7 bases lining up with TRBD2. The CDR3 is 18 amino acids. Per the germline V gene, CDR1 is SGHTA and CDR2 is FQGTGA. The V segment lost 1 base and the J segment 5 bases; nucleotides outside the gene matches: 14.